The text below deals with one T cell receptor (beta chain). The sample belongs to a study of blood T cell repertoires in COVID-19. Across the study: COVID-19 samples from acute and convalescent phases originated in the United States, Italy and Spain.

The germline gives CDR1 SNHLY, CDR2 FYNNEI. The V end was cut by 7 bases, the J end by 11 bases, with 15 bases between. This CDR3 is built from 12 residues. The repertoire was sequenced with immunoSEQ multiplex PCR; TCRdb's copy has only in-frame clones and lacks some. The repertoire has over 200,000 clones, more than 70% of them found once; the top ten carry about 7.4%. Sequencing was done on a sample of peripheral blood. The clonotype originates from a woman aged 45-59 years with acute or convalescent COVID-19. This chain connects TRBV2 to TRBJ1-5; D uncertain. CDR3 protein: CASNLPGQAQHF. CDR3 sequence (DNA): TGTGCCAGCAACCTTCCTGGGCAAGCCCAGCATTTT.